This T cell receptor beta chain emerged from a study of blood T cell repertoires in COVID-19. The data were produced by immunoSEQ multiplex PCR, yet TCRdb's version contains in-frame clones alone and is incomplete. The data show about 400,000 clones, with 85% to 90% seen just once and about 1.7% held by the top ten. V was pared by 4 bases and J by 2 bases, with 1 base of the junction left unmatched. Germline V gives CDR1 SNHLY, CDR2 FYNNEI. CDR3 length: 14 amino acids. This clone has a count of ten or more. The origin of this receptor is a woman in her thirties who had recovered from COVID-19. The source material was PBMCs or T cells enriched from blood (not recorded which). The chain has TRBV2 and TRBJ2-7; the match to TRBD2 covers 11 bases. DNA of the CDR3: TGTGCCAGCAGTGCTAGCGGGGGGACCTACGAGCAGTACTTC. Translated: CASSASGGTYEQYF.